The present T cell receptor beta chain was sequenced within a study of cytomegalovirus exposure and HLA in healthy donors (dated by TCRdb to about 2017). Notes on the research overall: In an earlier analysis of 550 to 750 of the donors, roughly 300 Gb of sequence data and approximately 120 million unique TCR beta sequences from some 170 million T cells were reported. Roughly 290 gigabases of sequencing data and 70 million to 95 million unique TCR sequences made up an early release that covered around 640 HLA-typed donors. Of the approximately 400 genotyped donors, approximately 81% were placed in the genetic ancestry cluster associated with self-reported Caucasian donors. The aim of the study was to test whether cataloging public T cell receptors could identify signatures of past pathogen exposure. Using immunosequencing, the study profiled T cell repertoires from fewer than 850 subjects and related those repertoires to cytomegalovirus serostatus. A separate validation cohort of about 110 different subjects was used in addition to the 666-subject first cohort. To predict cytomegalovirus infection status, the study brought together high-throughput TCR immunosequencing, statistical association of individual TCRs with disease status, and machine learning. A later analysis re-examined previously published TCR beta repertoires from over 500 donors and added high-resolution HLA genotyping to investigate patterns of TCR occurrence. Rather than drawing on any new phenotypic data, the later analysis identified candidate immune exposures from TCR beta sequences and the way those sequences occurred across donors. An earlier analysis of some 500 of the donors applied high-throughput TCR beta sequencing to assess whether each TCR beta V gene segment acted as functional or pseudogenic. Donor age, sex, ethnicity and CMV serostatus were compiled together with the repertoire data. A later genetic analysis took genome-wide SNP genotypes for about 55% of the 666 donors and used that subset as a discovery cohort. All discovery cohort repertoires had been generated using a single sequencing platform. Both class I and class II loci were covered by HLA typing, at four-digit resolution. Typing coverage differed by locus: A, B, C, DRB1 and DQB1 were typed in roughly 620-630 donors, DQA1 in about 500, DPA1 in around 610, and DPB1 in around 440. Several DR-DQ haplotypes were treated as single units for association and clustering because of strong linkage in the cohort. Among under 450 genotyped donors of the cohort, an average of roughly 240,000 unique TCR beta nucleotide sequences were sequenced per donor, 15% to 20% of them non-productive.

The cohort was made up of 666 healthy bone marrow donors. All cohort members were sampled while nominally healthy, although unrecorded immune exposures were likely present. The donor tested CMV seronegative, placing the donor among the approximately 400 seronegative members of the cohort. Each donor provided a peripheral blood sample, and peripheral blood mononuclear cells were used for TCR beta sequencing. Genomic DNA was extracted from the blood cell samples with the Qiagen DNeasy Blood Extraction Kit. Beyond this particular receptor, the publication reports: According to the authors, the approach could potentially be generalized to other disease states and immunological phenotypes. Because some donors lacked HLA typing at each locus, the association tests relied only on the typed subset. Specific HLA alleles were associated with 18,000 or so TCR beta sequences at a false discovery rate of 0.05 in a later analysis. A further reported finding was that TCR beta sequences accurately predicted the HLA-A and HLA-B alleles for most subjects in the first cohort. This cohort had only TCR beta chains sequenced, and the lack of alpha or paired-chain data limited which features could be detected. In a later analysis, HLA-associated TCR beta chains were found to be more clonally expanded and to have lower generation probabilities than equally common non-associated chains. Correlated functional status among segregating V segments might be attributable to linkage disequilibrium, but an unknown experimental factor could not be ruled out. A later analysis found that TCR association rates varied across HLA loci, with DRB1 alleles showing the most associated TCRs and HLA-C alleles the fewest. In vitro tests confirmed that a few of the cytomegalovirus-associated TCR beta chains recognize cytomegalovirus antigens. A group of highly shared sequence variants was considered likely to be a technical artifact of the sequencing pipeline. About 17 rarely observed V segments, including chromosome 9 orphons, were excluded from the earlier analysis of just under 600 of the donors because counts were too low. A later genetic analysis associated a missense DCLRE1C variant with V-gene and J-gene trimming of TCR beta chains, and an independent cohort replicated the association. An earlier analysis of approximately 530 of the donors showed that most TCR beta V segments appeared in productive rearrangements either about 90% or about 30% of the time, which broadly matched IMGT annotations. According to a later analysis, most CMV-associated TCR beta chains appeared to be HLA-restricted, and the HLA associations seemed to be driven largely by CMV exposure. The study gave a list of 150 to 200 TCR beta chains associated with cytomegalovirus. In a later analysis, several top co-occurrence clusters were reported to appear linked to parvovirus B19, influenza, CMV and Epstein-Barr virus. Assigning TCR associations to individual alleles was difficult when HLA alleles, especially DR and DQ, strongly co-occurred. Roughly uniform sequencing depth across donors was assumed in presence/absence analyses, although this assumption may not hold. Most TCR sequences were seen in very few donors, while some public TCRs were found in many individuals. According to a later genetic analysis, donors in an Asian-associated ancestry cluster had fewer N-insertions in productive TCRs than the approximately 670-donor mean. In both the original and validation cohorts, the classifier was reported to diagnose cytomegalovirus status with high specificity and sensitivity. CMV serostatus was the only immune exposure information available for the cohort. Some IMGT-functional V segments, including TRBV6-2 and TRBV6-3, could not be distinguished by the 87-base-pair reads and were therefore excluded.

About this clone: Its antigen target is currently unknown. One base away there is no much larger clone; base qualities are not given.

The CDR3 covers 13 residues, taking in both the cysteine and the phenylalanine. Of all the DNA, just the CDR3 is kept, 39 bases in frame from base 1. According to the germline V gene, CDR1 reads MGHRA and CDR2 reads YSYEKL. Deletion took 8 bases off V and 4 bases off J, with a span of 14 bases between the germline ends. To prepare the library, the immunoSEQ multiplex PCR assay was applied. For the multiplex PCR, a mixture combining 60 forward primers for TCR Vbeta segments and 13 reverse primers for TCR Jbeta segments was used. The CDR3 region of rearranged TCR beta genes was amplified from genomic DNA with a multiplex PCR assay. Amplified TCR beta libraries were sequenced as 87-base-pair reads on the Illumina HiSeq System. Per the source publication's procedure: Across the roughly 670 repertoires, a later analysis counted roughly 77 million unique TCR beta chains, roughly 11 million of which were shared by at least two donors. Raw reads were error-corrected and collapsed into unique sequences by a nearest-neighbor algorithm in which closely related sequences were merged to remove PCR and sequencing errors. Alignment of CDR3 sequences to IMGT reference sequences was used to assign V, D and J gene segments. For a sequence to be retained, a match of at least six nucleotides to both a V gene segment and a J gene segment was required. Rearrangements were called productive when the CDR3 lacked stop codons and stayed in frame with V and J; all others were non-productive. CDR3 was defined according to IMGT convention as the region running from the second conserved V-encoded cysteine to the conserved J-encoded phenylalanine. Sequences without an unambiguous match to a single V gene segment were excluded from the earlier analysis of about 630 of the donors. An earlier analysis of 587 of the donors called V segments functional above 56.7% productive rearrangements and segregating when the between-donor standard deviation exceeded 5%. A statistical classification framework was built to diagnose cytomegalovirus status from the catalog of TCR beta chain sequences. A later analysis assigned V and J genes by comparing TCR nucleotide sequences with IMGT/GENE-DB human TR gene sequences. The TCRdist pipeline was used in a later analysis to assign CDR3 sequences and most-parsimonious VDJ recombination scenarios. A later analysis defined each TCR beta chain by its CDR3 amino acid sequence plus V-gene family, and excluded reads lacking a unique V-gene family. To address suspected cross-contamination and a sequencing artifact, a later analysis removed around 590 highly shared, low-generation-probability nucleotide sequences. In a later analysis, a clonal expansion index for each public chain was calculated from normalized within-repertoire ranks of inferred template counts. In a later analysis, generation probabilities were computed with a VDJ recombination model fitted to out-of-frame rearrangements, and the resulting probabilities were checked against IGoR. A later analysis scored TCR-TCR, TCR-HLA and TCR-CMV co-occurrence with hypergeometric tests, applying a repertoire-size bias correction to TCR pairs. A later analysis estimated false discovery rates by permuting HLA or CMV assignments 20 times. In a later analysis, co-occurring TCRs were grouped with DBSCAN, and TCRdist sequence similarity was added when clustering was performed within HLA-allele-positive subsets. Repertoires with fewer than 30,000 or more than 120,000 public chains were left out of co-occurrence clustering, as were several repertoires with anomalous nucleotide sharing. TCRdb took this table from immuneACCESS and kept in-frame rearrangements with V and J called. Such tables lack part of the clones; where checked against another copy, unresolved V genes explain under half of the gap, and the rest is unexplained. D and trimming come from the DNA, and the V and J calls and clone size come from that table. The sample table contains 100,000 to 140,000 clones; only one count was recorded for more than 65% of them. Jointly, the top ten make up 2% to 2.5% of the sample.

The clonotype originates from a young man in good health and CMV-seronegative. Sequenced input: PBMCs. Rearrangement joined TRBV4-1 to TRBJ1-1; the D gene is possibly TRBD1, with 5 bases matching. The CDR3 loop reads CASSRGRGTEAFF. The DNA is as follows: TGCGCCAGCTCCCGGGGGAGGGGCACTGAAGCTTTCTTT.